These 17 T cell receptor beta chains share one sample of origin, sequenced in a study of vaccination and CD4 T cells after COVID-19. Cultured CD4+ T-cell DNA underwent Oncomine TCR Beta short-read sequencing. TCRdb reprocessed the PCR reads with MiXCR, giving one entry per CDR3 protein. Of approximately 20,000 distinct CDR3 sequences listed, around 40% are singletons. Treatment specified: roughly ten-day PBMC culture with coronavirus spike peptide pools or control peptides (ViraFEST assay). Their recognized antigens are unknown. The material sequenced was CD4+ T cells from blood, cultured in vitro, taken before SARS-CoV-2 vaccination. The receptors shown here come from a human donor who had recovered from COVID-19.

The J gene is TRBJ1-1, the V gene TRBV7-2; TRBD1 agrees at 9 bases. CDR3 length equals 15 residues. V was pared by 1 base and J by 5 bases, with 5 bases of the junction left unmatched. The germline CDR1 and CDR2 sequences are SGHTA and FQGNSA. The CDR3, as DNA: TGTGCCAGCAGCTTAGTGGGACAGGGAGGTACTGAAGCTTTCTTT. It yields the protein CASSLVGQGGTEAFF.

This chain uses TRBV6-2 or TRBV6-3 with TRBJ2-3; D unclear. CDR3 length: 12 residues. Germline assignment: CDR1 MNHEY and CDR2 SVGEGT. Trimming shortened V by 6 bases and J by 0 bases, and 4 bases separated the two germline ends. The CDR3 loop is CASSLSTDTQYF. CDR3 DNA sequence: TGTGCCAGCAGCCTTAGCACAGATACGCAGTATTTT.

This sequence joins TRBV7-8 and TRBJ1-4, with unresolved D. CDR1 SGHVS and CDR2 FQNEAQ come from the germline V gene. V was clipped by 7 bases and J by 8 bases, with 26 bases between them. This CDR3 has 17 amino acids. In DNA form, the CDR3 reads TGTGCCAGCACCAAGAGGGCGGCCGGAGCCGAACTCGAAAAACTGTTTTTT. Encoded protein: CASTKRAAGAELEKLFF.

The chain has TRBV2 and TRBJ2-7, with D hard to call. Trimming took 5 bases from V and 5 from J, leaving 13 bases between them. CDR1 SNHLY and CDR2 FYNNEI come from the germline V gene. The CDR3 sequence is 13 residues long. The CDR3 reads CASSIQVVHEQYF. The DNA for the CDR3 is TGTGCCAGCAGTATCCAGGTGGTGCACGAGCAGTACTTC.

The V gene is TRBV5-1, the J gene TRBJ2-7; TRBD2 is a possible D gene (6 bases). The CDR3 contains 14 residues. The V end was cut by 5 bases, the J end by 2 bases, with 14 bases between. Germline V lookup: CDR1 SGHRS, CDR2 YFSETQ. This CDR3 is CASSTGVIPYEQYF. The CDR3 coding sequence is TGCGCCAGCAGTACGGGGGTTATACCCTACGAGCAGTACTTC.

V usage is TRBV7-9 and J usage is TRBJ1-1, with no clear D. Deletions cut 3 bases from V and 5 bases from J, with 13 bases between. CDR3 length: 14 residues. CDR1 and CDR2 (germline): SEHNR, FQNEAQ (reference sequence). This chain's CDR3 is CASSLARDSTEAFF. The DNA for the CDR3 is TGTGCCAGCAGCTTGGCCCGGGATTCAACTGAAGCTTTCTTT.

This clonotype was seen only a few times. The chain carries TRBV20-1 and TRBJ2-5; 9 nucleotides agree with TRBD2. The CDR3 is made up of 15 amino acids. Per germline, CDR1 DFQATT and CDR2 SNEGSKA (reference sequence). The ends lost 6 bases at V and 3 bases at J; junction bases unmatched: 11. The CDR3 sequence: CSARPISGSEETQYF. CDR3 coding DNA: TGCAGTGCCCGCCCCATTAGCGGGAGTGAAGAGACCCAGTACTTC.

This clonotype has a handful of counts. The V call is TRBV6-2 or TRBV6-3, the J call TRBJ1-1; D not certain. Trimming removed 2 bases from V and 3 bases from J, with 7 bases in between. The V gene's germline CDR1 is MNHEY and CDR2 SVGEGT. This CDR3 spans 13 amino acids. The CDR3 nucleotides are TGTGCCAGCAGTTACCACGGAGACACTGAAGCTTTCTTT. It codes for CASSYHGDTEAFF.

The CDR3 bases are TGCGCCAGCAGCGCGGACAGCAAGAATAATTCACCCCTCCACTTT. Protein: CASSADSKNNSPLHF. The V call is TRBV5-1, the J call TRBJ1-6, with a weak D call TRBD1 (6 bases). The V end lost 4 bases, the J end lost 5 bases, and 13 bases lay between the germline ends. The germline CDR1 and CDR2 sequences are SGHRS and YFSETQ. The CDR3 totals 15 residues.

The CDR3 region has the DNA TGTGCCAGCAGTTACGGGGGTCCTGCAAACTATGGCTACACCTTC. Its protein product is CASSYGGPANYGYTF. The chain combines TRBV6-2 or TRBV6-3 with TRBJ1-2; D may be TRBD1 (5 bases). The CDR3 has 15 amino acids. Trimming cost V 2 bases and J 2 bases, with 12 bases left between them. Germline V gene data show CDR1 as MNHEY and CDR2 as SVGEGT.

The sample holds a few counts of this clonotype. V is TRBV20-1 and J is TRBJ2-4, with 9 bases identical to TRBD2. Germline V gene sequence: CDR1 DFQATT, CDR2 SNEGSKA (reference sequence). V gave up 2 bases and J gave up 1 base; unmatched junction bases: 12. CDR3 length equals 18 residues. The CDR3, as DNA: TGCAGTGCTAGATTAAGTAGGGTAGCGGGAGTGGCCAAAAACATTCAGTACTTC. This encodes CSARLSRVAGVAKNIQYF.

This clonotype appeared once. The chain uses TRBV6-1 and TRBJ2-1, with 12 bases identical to TRBD1. CDR1 and CDR2 (germline): MNHNS, SASEGT. CDR3 length: 17 residues. With 7 bases clipped from V and 7 bases from J, the junction kept 14 bases outside the gene matches. The DNA of the CDR3 is TGTGCCAGCACCGGGACAGGGGGCGCGTTAGGTCGGAATGAGCAGTTCTTC. It translates to CASTGTGGALGRNEQFF.

V and J are TRBV19 and TRBJ1-1, with D possibly being TRBD1 (6 bases). From germline, CDR1 is LNHDA and CDR2 SQIVND (reference sequence). CDR3 length: 15 amino acids. V was pared by 3 bases and J by 1 base, with 12 bases between. CDR3 in amino acids: CASSMGAGANTEAFF. The CDR3 DNA reads as TGTGCCAGTAGTATGGGGGCAGGAGCGAACACTGAAGCTTTCTTT.

This clonotype was detected a few times. The chain joins TRBV6-1 to TRBJ1-1; TRBD1 matches 10 bases. Losses at the gene ends were 10 bases for V and 10 bases for J; bases not matched to a gene: 9. The CDR3 consists of 12 residues. The germline V gene encodes CDR1 MNHNS and CDR2 SASEGT. The CDR3: CATRQGAVGAFF. CDR3 nucleotides: TGTGCCACTAGACAGGGGGCGGTTGGAGCTTTCTTT.

This rearrangement joins TRBV11-3 to TRBJ2-3; a possible D gene is TRBD1 (6 bases). CDR3 length equals 14 residues. V dropped 5 bases and J dropped 5 bases, with 14 bases sitting between them. Germline V gives CDR1 SGHNT, CDR2 YENEEA. In DNA form, the CDR3 reads TGTGCCAGCAGCCAAGGGGAAGGGGGAGATACGCAGTATTTT. It translates to CASSQGEGGDTQYF.

The chain combines TRBV7-2 with TRBJ2-1; a weak D match, TRBD1 (6 bases). Germline V gene data show CDR1 as SGHTA and CDR2 as FQGNSA. Trimming shortened V by 3 bases and J by 6 bases, and 12 bases separated the two germline ends. The CDR3 has 14 residues. The CDR3 here is CASSFDRYSNEQFF. CDR3 coding DNA: TGTGCCAGCAGCTTCGACAGGTATTCCAATGAGCAGTTCTTC.

The chain employs TRBV7-3 and TRBJ2-6; D is unresolved. The CDR3 length is 17 residues. The V and J ends lost 5 bases and 2 bases respectively, with 16 bases between them. The germline V gene encodes CDR1 SGHTA and CDR2 FQGTGA. CDR3 amino acids: CASSPYFAGPGANVLTF. The CDR3 DNA is TGTGCCAGCAGCCCCTACTTCGCCGGGCCTGGGGCCAACGTCCTGACTTTC.